Detailed here is one TCR beta chain. Its antigen is currently unknown. At one end, the junction sequence differs from germline, possibly due to a read error. Primers used in a second PCR of about 7 to 12 cycles were a sample-barcoded 5' primer and a J-beta primer mix. A single record per CDR3 protein comes from TCRdb applying MiXCR to the 5' RACE reads. The data contain around 1.7 million distinct CDR3 sequences, 28% of them singletons. This record comes from a study of blood T cells in healthy people across ages. Study-level results: Per million T cells, TCR beta diversity dropped roughly linearly as age increased.

CDR1 MNHEY and CDR2 SMNVEV come from the germline V gene (reference sequence). This CDR3 has 13 amino acids. This sequence originates from a woman in her twenties or thirties in good health. The sequencing sample was made of blood. This chain joins TRBV27 and TRBJ1-2; 8 bases align to TRBD1. The chain's CDR3 is CATSAGGASGYTF. DNA for the CDR3: TGTGCCACCAGTGCAGGGGGCGCGTCTGGCTACACCTTC.